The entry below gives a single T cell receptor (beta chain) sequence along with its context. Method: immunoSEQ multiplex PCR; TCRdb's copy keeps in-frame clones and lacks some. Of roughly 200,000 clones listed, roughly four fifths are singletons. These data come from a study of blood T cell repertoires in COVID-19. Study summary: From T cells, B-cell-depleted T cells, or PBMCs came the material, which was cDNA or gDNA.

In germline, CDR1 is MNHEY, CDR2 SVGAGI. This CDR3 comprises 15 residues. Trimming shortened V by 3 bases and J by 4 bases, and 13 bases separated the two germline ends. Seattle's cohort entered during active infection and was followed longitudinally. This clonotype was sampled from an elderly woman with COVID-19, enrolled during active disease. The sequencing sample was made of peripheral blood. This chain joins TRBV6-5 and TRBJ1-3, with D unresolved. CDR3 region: CASSYSGGKGNTIYF. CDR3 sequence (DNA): TGTGCCAGCAGTTATAGTGGAGGGAAAGGAAACACCATATATTTT.